Below are 28 T cell receptor beta chains sequenced from a single sample in a study of OX40 agonist ivuxolimab in advanced cancers. Clones were sequenced by immunoSEQ multiplex PCR, and TCRdb holds only the in-frame ones, with some missing. The sample lists over 30,000 clones; 82% were seen once. The material was CD4+ or CD8+ T cells sorted from blood, obtained in a trial of the OX40 agonist ivuxolimab. Receptors originate from an adult with an advanced solid tumor such as melanoma, head and neck, liver or kidney cancer.

V usage is TRBV27 and J usage is TRBJ1-4; D possibly corresponds to TRBD1 (5 bases). The CDR3 has 14 amino acids. The V gene's germline CDR1 is MNHEY and CDR2 SMNVEV (reference sequence). V was trimmed by 3 bases and J by 7 bases, leaving 12 bases between them. The CDR3 DNA is TGTGCCAGCAGTTTCAGGGATGTCGGTGAAAAACTGTTTTTT. As protein: CASSFRDVGEKLFF.

Points on this clone: The junction and the germline gene differ at one end; a read error may be behind it. The V gene is TRBV18, the J gene TRBJ1-2; maybe TRBD1 (5 bases). This CDR3 is built from 14 residues. CDR1 and CDR2 from the germline V gene are KGHSH and LQKENI. The CDR3 DNA reads TGTGCCAGCTCACAATTCCGGGACGGCGAAGGGGAAGGCTTC. Protein: CASSQFRDGEGEGF.

The chain joins TRBV5-4 to TRBJ2-2, with a possible D match to TRBD1 (6 bases). This CDR3 spans 17 amino acids. CDR1 is SGHNT, CDR2 YYREEE, per germline (reference sequence). V dropped 4 bases and J dropped 3 bases, with 19 bases sitting between them. In nucleotides, the CDR3 is TGTGCCAGCAGCCCCAACGGGCAGGGGCCCCACACCGGGGAGCTGTTTTTT. Protein: CASSPNGQGPHTGELFF.

This chain links TRBV7-8 with TRBJ1-5, with D perhaps TRBD1 (5 bases). This CDR3 spans 15 amino acids. V was pared by 2 bases and J by 3 bases, with 11 bases between. Per germline, CDR1 SGHVS and CDR2 FQNEAQ. In nucleotides, the CDR3 is TGTGCCAGCAGCTTATTAGTGGGGCACAATCAGCCCCAGCATTTT. This gives the protein CASSLLVGHNQPQHF.

This rearrangement joins TRBV7-9 to TRBJ2-5, with 13 nucleotides matching TRBD2. V dropped 8 bases and J dropped 4; count of bases not matched to a gene: 1. The CDR3 contains 13 residues. Germline V gene data show CDR1 as SEHNR and CDR2 as FQNEAQ (reference sequence). The CDR3 is CASGLAGAETQYF. DNA of the CDR3: TGTGCCAGCGGACTAGCGGGAGCAGAGACCCAGTACTTC.

This rearrangement joins TRBV11-3 to TRBJ1-1; D not resolved. CDR1 SGHNT and CDR2 YENEEA come from the germline V gene. V shed 5 bases and J shed 6 bases, with 13 bases lying between them. CDR3 size: 13 residues. The CDR3 DNA reads TGTGCCAGCAGCCCGACGGTCGGTGCTGAAGCTTTCTTT. It specifies CASSPTVGAEAFF.

The rearrangement links TRBV29-1 to TRBJ2-2; 10 bases map to TRBD2. This CDR3 contains 13 residues. The junction had 3 bases not matched to a gene; V was cut back by 7 bases and J by 4 bases. Germline CDR1 and CDR2: SQVTM and ANQGSEA. The CDR3 is CSAVAGGTGELFF. CDR3 in DNA: TGCAGCGCAGTAGCGGGAGGCACCGGGGAGCTGTTTTTT.

The chain has TRBV7-9 and TRBJ2-1, with 9 positions matching TRBD1. Losses at the gene ends were 8 bases for V and 8 bases for J; bases not matched to a gene: 10. Per the germline V gene, CDR1 is SEHNR and CDR2 is FQNEAQ (reference sequence). This CDR3 comprises 14 residues. CDR3 region: CASGDRGRYHEQFF. Here the CDR3 DNA reads TGTGCCAGCGGCGACAGGGGGAGGTATCATGAGCAGTTCTTC.

This chain connects TRBV7-8 to TRBJ1-4; TRBD1 might be the D (5 bases). The CDR3 is 16 amino acids. Trimming left V 2 bases short and J 6 bases short, with 16 bases between. CDR1 is SGHVS and CDR2 is FQNEAQ in the germline V gene. The CDR3 loop reads CASSLPRVVFHEKLFF. The CDR3 DNA is TGTGCCAGCAGCTTACCCAGGGTGGTGTTTCATGAAAAACTGTTTTTT. The full variable domain, in which reference TRBV7-8 and TRBJ1-4 provide the parts outside the CDR3, is GAGVSQSPRYKVAKRGQDVALRCDPISGHVSLFWYQQALGQGPEFLTYFQNEAQLDKSGLPSDRFFAERPEGSVSTLKIQRTQQEDSAVYLCASSLPRVVFHEKLFFGSGTQLSVL.

The V and J genes are TRBV30 and TRBJ1-5; perhaps TRBD1 as D (5 bases). Germline assignment: CDR1 GTSNPN and CDR2 SVGIG (reference sequence). The CDR3 length is 14 residues. V was shortened by 2 bases and J by 2 bases, with 10 bases between the two germline ends. CDR3 amino acids: CAWSFGAGNQPQHF. The CDR3 DNA is TGTGCCTGGAGTTTTGGGGCAGGCAATCAGCCCCAGCATTTT.

The rearrangement uses TRBV6-5 and TRBJ2-7; D uncertain. Germline CDR1 MNHEY, CDR2 SVGAGI. V shed 0 bases and J shed 0 bases, with 9 bases lying between them. This CDR3 comprises 15 residues. CDR3: CASSYSGRSSYEQYF. In DNA form, the CDR3 reads TGTGCCAGCAGTTACTCGGGCAGGAGCTCCTACGAGCAGTACTTC.

The CDR3 region has the DNA TGCGCCAGCAGCAACGAGGGACAGGGTTATTATGGCTACACCTTC. It translates to CASSNEGQGYYGYTF. This rearrangement joins TRBV5-1 to TRBJ1-2, with TRBD1 matching over 9 bases. The CDR3 contains 15 residues. V gave up 4 bases and J gave up 5 bases; unmatched junction bases: 9. Germline values: CDR1 SGHRS, CDR2 YFSETQ.

The chain joins TRBV9 to TRBJ1-5; D perhaps matches TRBD1 (5 bases). Trimming cost V 3 bases and J 2 bases, with 12 bases left between them. The CDR3 spans 15 residues. Looked up from germline, CDR1 is SGDLS and CDR2 is YYNGEE. CDR3 sequence: CASSAQPGGNQPQHF. For the CDR3, the DNA is TGTGCCAGCAGCGCGCAGCCGGGGGGCAATCAGCCCCAGCATTTT.

This clone appeared a few times. The chain combines TRBV7-8 with TRBJ2-3; TRBD2 agrees at 7 bases. The ends lost 4 bases at V and 0 bases at J; junction bases unmatched: 4. Germline V gives CDR1 SGHVS, CDR2 FQNEAQ. The CDR3 spans 15 residues. This CDR3 reads CASSSREMSTDTQYF. CDR3 nucleotide sequence: TGTGCCAGCAGCTCGCGGGAGATGAGCACAGATACGCAGTATTTT.

J is TRBJ2-1 and V is TRBV18; the D gene is possibly TRBD2 (6 bases). Between the trimmed V and J ends, which lost 3 bases and 9 bases, there was a span of 12 bases. The CDR3 length is 13 residues. Germline-derived CDR1 and CDR2 are KGHSH and LQKENI. Here the CDR3 reads CASSPGLGGEQFF. For the CDR3, the DNA is TGTGCCAGCTCACCGGGACTGGGAGGTGAGCAGTTCTTC.

CDR3 DNA sequence: TGTGCCAGCAGCTCGGGGGGCCAAGAGACCCAGTACTTC. Its protein product is CASSSGGQETQYF. This chain links TRBV7-3 with TRBJ2-5; 7 bases align to TRBD2. Germline-derived CDR1 and CDR2 are SGHTA and FQGTGA. CDR3 length equals 13 residues. The V gene end was trimmed by 4 bases and the J gene end by 1 base; junction bases not matched to a gene: 0.

This clone was detected a few times. The chain is built from TRBV2 and TRBJ1-5; TRBD1 might be the D (6 bases). Germline V gives CDR1 SNHLY, CDR2 FYNNEI. Trimming cost V 5 bases and J 1 base, with 12 bases left between them. CDR3 size: 15 residues. The CDR3 DNA is TGTGCCAGCAGTTCAGCAGGGGCCAGCAATCAGCCCCAGCATTTT. Encoded protein: CASSSAGASNQPQHF.

V and J are TRBV7-9 and TRBJ2-7, with D perhaps TRBD1 (6 bases). The V and J ends lost 5 bases and 2 bases respectively, with 16 bases between them. This CDR3 has 15 amino acids. Germline CDR1 reads SEHNR; CDR2 reads FQNEAQ (reference sequence). CDR3 loop: CASSKYRTEAYEQYF. The CDR3 coding sequence is TGTGCCAGCAGCAAATACCGGACAGAAGCCTACGAGCAGTACTTC.

V and J are TRBV27 and TRBJ2-3; D gene uncertain. Trimming took 2 bases from V and 8 from J, leaving 14 bases between them. Germline V gene data show CDR1 as MNHEY and CDR2 as SMNVEV (reference sequence). This CDR3 spans 14 amino acids. The CDR3 spells CASSLEERVGTQYF. CDR3 nucleotides: TGTGCCAGCAGTTTAGAGGAGCGAGTGGGTACGCAGTATTTT.

The J gene is TRBJ1-1, the V gene TRBV10-2; D is uncertain. This CDR3 contains 12 residues. V was pared by 5 bases and J by 1 base, with 5 bases between. Germline CDR1 and CDR2: WSHSY and SAAADI. The CDR3 is CASSPTNTEAFF. The CDR3 nucleotides read TGCGCCAGCAGTCCGACGAACACTGAAGCTTTCTTT.

A word on this clone: The same CDR3 can be traced to other DNA sequences in this sample. The rearrangement links TRBV18 to TRBJ2-2; D is ambiguous. Trimming pared 3 bases from V and 4 bases from J, leaving 9 bases between. Germline-derived CDR1 and CDR2 are KGHSH and LQKENI. CDR3 length equals 14 residues. The CDR3 sequence: CASSPRRGTGELFF. Written as DNA, the CDR3 is TGTGCCAGCTCACCCCGACGCGGCACCGGGGAGCTGTTTTTT. Filled out from reference TRBV18 and TRBJ2-2, the complete variable domain reads NAGVMQNPRHLVRRRGQEARLRCSPMKGHSHVYWYRQLPEEGLKFMVYLQKENIIDESGMPKERFSAEFPKEGPSILRIQQVVRGDSAAYFCASSPRRGTGELFFGEGSRLTVL.

The chain combines TRBV7-2 with TRBJ2-7, with 9 bases lining up with TRBD2. V gave up 5 bases and J gave up 4 bases; unmatched junction bases: 3. Per the germline V gene, CDR1 is SGHTA and CDR2 is FQGNSA. This CDR3 spans 13 amino acids. The CDR3 sequence: CASSHSGSYEQYF. The CDR3 DNA follows: TGTGCCAGCAGCCATAGCGGGAGTTACGAGCAGTACTTC.

The chain combines TRBV4-2 with TRBJ2-3; D perhaps matches TRBD2 (5 bases). Per germline, CDR1 LGHNA and CDR2 YNFKEQ. V was clipped by 0 bases and J by 1 base, with 11 bases between them. This CDR3 is built from 16 residues. The CDR3 loop reads CASSQETSPRTDTQYF. The CDR3 region has the DNA TGTGCCAGCAGCCAAGAAACTAGTCCCCGCACAGATACGCAGTATTTT.

The chain recombines TRBV28 with TRBJ2-1, with 10 bases matching TRBD2. CDR1 and CDR2 from the germline V gene are MDHEN and SYDVKM. V lost 6 bases to trimming and J lost 7 bases; unmatched junction nucleotides: 9. The CDR3 has 15 residues. CDR3 residues: CASRNPGLALNEQFF. CDR3 DNA: TGTGCCAGCAGAAACCCGGGACTAGCGCTAAATGAGCAGTTCTTC.

V gene TRBV18 combines with J gene TRBJ2-2; D gene unclear. The germline V and J ends were trimmed by 0 bases and 1 base, with 6 bases remaining between them. Germline V lookup: CDR1 KGHSH, CDR2 LQKENI. This CDR3 spans 15 amino acids. This chain's CDR3 is CASSPPSKNTGELFF. As DNA, the CDR3 is TGTGCCAGCTCACCACCGTCGAAGAACACCGGGGAGCTGTTTTTT.

The sample holds one count of this clone. This rearrangement joins TRBV7-9 to TRBJ1-5; D ambiguous. The CDR3 runs to 15 residues. Germline V gene lookup returns CDR1 SEHNR and CDR2 FQNEAQ (reference sequence). V gave up 3 bases and J gave up 1 base, with 10 bases separating them. CDR3 bases: TGTGCCAGCAGCTTCGGCGGTCTAAGCAATCAGCCCCAGCATTTT. Translated, it gives CASSFGGLSNQPQHF.

The genes are TRBV6-6 and TRBJ1-6; 9 nucleotides agree with TRBD1. V was pared by 4 bases and J by 7 bases, with 8 bases of the junction left unmatched. This CDR3 region has 16 residues. CDR1 is MNHNY, CDR2 SVGAGI, per germline (reference sequence). The DNA for the CDR3 is TGTGCCAGCAGTTCCGGGACAGGGCTCGGCAATTCACCCCTCCACTTT. Its translation: CASSSGTGLGNSPLHF.

The chain combines TRBV11-2 with TRBJ1-5; 8 positions agree with TRBD1. Losses at the gene ends were 3 bases for V and 2 bases for J; bases not matched to a gene: 0. Germline values: CDR1 SGHAT, CDR2 FQNNGV. The CDR3 runs 14 residues. The CDR3 sequence: CASSLTGGNQPQHF. In DNA form, the CDR3 reads TGTGCCAGCAGCTTGACAGGGGGCAATCAGCCCCAGCATTTT.